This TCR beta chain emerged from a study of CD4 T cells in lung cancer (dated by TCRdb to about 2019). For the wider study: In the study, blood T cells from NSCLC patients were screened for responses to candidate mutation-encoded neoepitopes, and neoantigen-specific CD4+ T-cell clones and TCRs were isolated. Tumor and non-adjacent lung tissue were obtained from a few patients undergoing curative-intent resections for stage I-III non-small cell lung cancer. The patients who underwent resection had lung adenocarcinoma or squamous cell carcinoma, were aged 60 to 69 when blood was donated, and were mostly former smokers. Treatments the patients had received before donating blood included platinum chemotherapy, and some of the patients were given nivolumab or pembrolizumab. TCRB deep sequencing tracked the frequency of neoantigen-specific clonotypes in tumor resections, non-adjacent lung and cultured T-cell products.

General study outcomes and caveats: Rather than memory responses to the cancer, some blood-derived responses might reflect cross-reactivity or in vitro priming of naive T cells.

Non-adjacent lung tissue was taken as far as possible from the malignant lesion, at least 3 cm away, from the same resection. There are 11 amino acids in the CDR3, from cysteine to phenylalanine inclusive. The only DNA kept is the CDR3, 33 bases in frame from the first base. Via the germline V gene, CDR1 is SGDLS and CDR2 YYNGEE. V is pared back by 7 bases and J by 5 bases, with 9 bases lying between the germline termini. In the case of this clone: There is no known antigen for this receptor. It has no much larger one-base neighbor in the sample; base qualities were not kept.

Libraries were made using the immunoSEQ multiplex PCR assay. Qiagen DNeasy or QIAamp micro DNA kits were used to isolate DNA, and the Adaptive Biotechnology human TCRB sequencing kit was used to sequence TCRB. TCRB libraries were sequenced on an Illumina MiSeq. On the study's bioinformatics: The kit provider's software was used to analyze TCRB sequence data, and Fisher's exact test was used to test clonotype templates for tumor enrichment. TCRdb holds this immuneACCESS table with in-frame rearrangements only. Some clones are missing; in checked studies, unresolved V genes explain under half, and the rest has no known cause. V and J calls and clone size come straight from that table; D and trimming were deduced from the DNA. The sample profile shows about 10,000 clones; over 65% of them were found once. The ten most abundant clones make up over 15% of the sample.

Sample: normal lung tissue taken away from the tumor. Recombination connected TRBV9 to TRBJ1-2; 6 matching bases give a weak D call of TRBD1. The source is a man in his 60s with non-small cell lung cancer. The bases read TGTGCCAGCCGGACAGATTATGGCTACACCTTC. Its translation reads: CASRTDYGYTF.